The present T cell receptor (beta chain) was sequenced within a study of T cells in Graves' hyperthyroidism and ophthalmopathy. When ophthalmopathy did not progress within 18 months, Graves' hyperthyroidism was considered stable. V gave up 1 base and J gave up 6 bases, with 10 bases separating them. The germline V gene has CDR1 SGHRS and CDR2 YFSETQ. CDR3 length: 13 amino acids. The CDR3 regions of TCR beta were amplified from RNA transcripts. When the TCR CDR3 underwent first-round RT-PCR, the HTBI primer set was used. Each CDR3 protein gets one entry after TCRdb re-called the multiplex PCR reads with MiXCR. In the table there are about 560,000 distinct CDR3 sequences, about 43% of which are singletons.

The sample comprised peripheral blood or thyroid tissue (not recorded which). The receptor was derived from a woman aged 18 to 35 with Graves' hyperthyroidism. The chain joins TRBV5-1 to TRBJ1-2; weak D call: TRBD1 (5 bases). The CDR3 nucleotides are TGCGCCAGCAGCTTGTCCAGGGCGGATGGCTACACCTTC. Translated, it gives CASSLSRADGYTF.